These 13 T cell receptor beta chains share one sample of origin, sequenced in a study of blood T cell repertoires in COVID-19. Libraries were prepared by immunoSEQ multiplex PCR; TCRdb keeps only in-frame clonotypes and omits some of them. Of 240,000 or so clones listed, roughly 89% are singletons. Sequences were obtained from PBMCs or T cells enriched from blood (not recorded which). Receptor source: a man aged 35-49 years who had recovered from COVID-19.

This chain uses TRBV28 with TRBJ2-3, with 12 positions matching TRBD2. The J segment lost 1 base and the V segment lost 8 bases, leaving 7 bases of the junction unmatched. CDR1 is MDHEN and CDR2 is SYDVKM in the germline V gene. CDR3 length: 16 residues. The CDR3 loop reads CASGLAGWDRTDTQYF. DNA of the CDR3: TGTGCCAGCGGACTAGCGGGGTGGGACCGCACAGATACGCAGTATTTT. The full variable domain, with the rest looked up from reference TRBV28 and TRBJ2-3, is DVKVTQSSRYLVKRTGEKVFLECVQDMDHENMFWYRQDPGLGLRLIYFSYDVKMKEKGDIPEGYSVSREKKERFSLILESASTNQTSMYLCASGLAGWDRTDTQYFGPGTRLTVL.

The chain recombines TRBV11-2 with TRBJ1-6, with TRBD1 matching over 9 bases. CDR3 length: 18 residues. V lost 5 bases to trimming and J lost 6 bases; unmatched junction nucleotides: 14. CDR1 SGHAT and CDR2 FQNNGV come from the germline V gene. CDR3 in DNA: TGTGCCAGCAGCCACCCCCCGGGACAGGGATTCGGTAATTCACCCCTCCACTTT. Amino acid sequence: CASSHPPGQGFGNSPLHF.

V and J are TRBV27 and TRBJ2-7; maybe TRBD1 (5 bases). The CDR3 runs to 14 residues. Germline V gives CDR1 MNHEY, CDR2 SMNVEV (reference sequence). The CDR3 is CARAPVQGIDEQYF. The DNA of the CDR3 is TGTGCACGAGCCCCAGTCCAGGGAATCGACGAGCAGTACTTC.

The chain combines TRBV28 with TRBJ1-2, with 9 bases identical to TRBD1. V dropped 11 bases and J dropped 4; count of bases not matched to a gene: 8. This CDR3 is built from 13 residues. Germline V gene lookup returns CDR1 MDHEN and CDR2 SYDVKM. CDR3 in amino acids: CASSGTGLYGYTF. DNA for the CDR3: TGTGCCTCGTCCGGGACAGGGCTCTATGGCTACACCTTC.

The rearrangement links TRBV20-1 to TRBJ2-3; possibly TRBD2 for D (6 bases). CDR1 and CDR2 from the germline V gene are DFQATT and SNEGSKA (reference sequence). The V gene lost 3 bases and the J gene lost 1 base, with 14 bases spanning the gap. This CDR3 is built from 15 residues. The CDR3 region has the DNA TGCAGTGCTAGTACCGACACGGGGGGCACAGATACGCAGTATTTT. The encoded protein is CSASTDTGGTDTQYF.

The chain recombines TRBV27 with TRBJ1-5, with D perhaps matching TRBD1 (5 bases). Trimming cost V 2 bases and J 3 bases, with 8 bases left between them. The germline CDR1 and CDR2 sequences are MNHEY and SMNVEV (reference sequence). This CDR3 is built from 14 residues. The CDR3 region is CASSLQGNNQPQHF. The DNA for the CDR3 is TGTGCCAGCAGTTTACAGGGTAACAATCAGCCCCAGCATTTT.

This clone was recorded at least ten times. CDR3 DNA: TGTGCCAGTAGTATAGCCGTGACAGGGGGCGCAGATACGCAGTATTTT. It translates to CASSIAVTGGADTQYF. V is TRBV19 and J is TRBJ2-3; 10 nucleotides align to TRBD1. CDR1 and CDR2 (germline): LNHDA, SQIVND (reference sequence). The CDR3 spans 16 residues. V lost 1 base to trimming and J lost 4 bases; unmatched junction nucleotides: 5.

The V call is TRBV28, the J call TRBJ2-1, with TRBD2 matching 7 bases. V dropped 8 bases and J dropped 3; count of bases not matched to a gene: 13. The germline gives CDR1 MDHEN, CDR2 SYDVKM. This CDR3 is 16 amino acids long. CDR3 loop: CASRPGGSLLYNEQFF. Here the CDR3 DNA reads TGTGCCAGCCGTCCAGGCGGGAGCCTCCTCTACAATGAGCAGTTCTTC.

The chain has TRBV19 and TRBJ2-7; D is possibly TRBD1 (5 bases). This CDR3 comprises 14 residues. Germline assignment: CDR1 LNHDA and CDR2 SQIVND (reference sequence). V was clipped by 10 bases and J by 3 bases, with 19 bases between them. This CDR3 reads CATSDGRTHYEQYF. The CDR3 coding sequence is TGTGCCACCAGCGATGGGCGGACACACTACGAGCAGTACTTC.

The chain combines TRBV7-9 with TRBJ1-1; 7 bases agree with TRBD1. V shed 5 bases and J 5 bases; nucleotides not matched to a gene: 8. CDR1 SEHNR and CDR2 FQNEAQ come from the germline V gene (reference sequence). The CDR3 spans 14 residues. The chain's CDR3 is CASSLRQGRTEAFF. CDR3 nucleotide sequence: TGTGCCAGCAGCCTCCGACAGGGTAGGACTGAAGCTTTCTTT.

The chain combines TRBV9 with TRBJ1-6, with TRBD1 as a possible D gene (5 bases). The CDR3 spans 13 residues. Per germline, CDR1 SGDLS and CDR2 YYNGEE. V shed 5 bases and J shed 7 bases, with 10 bases lying between them. The DNA of the CDR3 is TGTGCCAGCAGAGACAGCTTAAATTCACCCCTCCACTTT. Its translation: CASRDSLNSPLHF. The full variable domain, completed using reference TRBV9 and TRBJ1-6, is DSGVTQTPKHLITATGQRVTLRCSPRSGDLSVYWYQQSLDQGLQFLIQYYNGEERAKGNILERFSAQQFPDLHSELNLSSLELGDSALYFCASRDSLNSPLHFGNGTRLTVT.

The chain employs TRBV25-1 and TRBJ1-1; D unresolved. This CDR3 comprises 15 residues. The germline V and J ends were trimmed by 3 bases and 4 bases, with 15 bases remaining between them. CDR1 MGHDK and CDR2 SYGVNS come from the germline V gene. CDR3 sequence (DNA): TGTGCCAGCAGTGACCGAATGGCCGCGGTCACTGAAGCTTTCTTT. Encoded protein: CASSDRMAAVTEAFF.

The rearrangement links TRBV7-6 to TRBJ2-1, with 11 bases identical to TRBD1. CDR3 length: 19 residues. Germline trimming cut 2 bases from V and 8 bases from J; bases unmatched to any gene: 17. From germline, CDR1 is SGHVS and CDR2 FNYEAQ. The CDR3 reads CASSLRARQGQGVLDEQFF. The CDR3, as DNA: TGTGCCAGCAGCTTAAGGGCCCGGCAGGGACAGGGGGTTTTGGATGAGCAGTTCTTC.